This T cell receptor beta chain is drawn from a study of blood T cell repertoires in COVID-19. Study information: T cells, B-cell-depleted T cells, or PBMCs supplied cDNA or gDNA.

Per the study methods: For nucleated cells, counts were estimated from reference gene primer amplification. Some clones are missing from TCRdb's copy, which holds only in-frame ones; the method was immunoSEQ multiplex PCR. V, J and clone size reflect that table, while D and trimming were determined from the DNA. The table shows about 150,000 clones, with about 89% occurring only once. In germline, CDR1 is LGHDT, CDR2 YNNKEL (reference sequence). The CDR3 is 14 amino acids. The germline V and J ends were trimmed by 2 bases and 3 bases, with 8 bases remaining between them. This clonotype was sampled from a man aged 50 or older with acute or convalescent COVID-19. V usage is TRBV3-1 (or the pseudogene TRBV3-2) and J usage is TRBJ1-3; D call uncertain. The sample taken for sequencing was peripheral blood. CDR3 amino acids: CASSQRGGGNTIYF. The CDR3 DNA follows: TGTGCCAGCAGCCAACGGGGAGGTGGAAACACCATATATTTT.